The sequence of this T cell receptor (beta chain) was determined in a study of early T cells in non-severe SARS-CoV-2 infection. CDR1 and CDR2 from the germline V gene are GTSNPN and SVGIG (reference sequence). Trimming left V 0 bases short and J 6 bases short, with 14 bases between. CDR3 length: 14 residues. cDNA molecules, individually, were tagged with unique molecular identifiers. MiXCR, applied by TCRdb to the 5' RACE reads, yields one record per CDR3 protein. The table has about 77,000 distinct CDR3 sequences, roughly 12% seen once. The starting material was whole blood, obtained at baseline. The source of this sequence is an adult who was a healthcare worker with PCR-confirmed SARS-CoV-2 infection or an uninfected control (not recorded which). The donor label of this sample is uncertain. The chain couples TRBV30 to TRBJ1-1; D ambiguous. The CDR3 sequence: CAWSVDSFFPEAFF. CDR3 nucleotide sequence: TGTGCCTGGAGTGTAGACTCCTTCTTCCCTGAAGCTTTCTTT.